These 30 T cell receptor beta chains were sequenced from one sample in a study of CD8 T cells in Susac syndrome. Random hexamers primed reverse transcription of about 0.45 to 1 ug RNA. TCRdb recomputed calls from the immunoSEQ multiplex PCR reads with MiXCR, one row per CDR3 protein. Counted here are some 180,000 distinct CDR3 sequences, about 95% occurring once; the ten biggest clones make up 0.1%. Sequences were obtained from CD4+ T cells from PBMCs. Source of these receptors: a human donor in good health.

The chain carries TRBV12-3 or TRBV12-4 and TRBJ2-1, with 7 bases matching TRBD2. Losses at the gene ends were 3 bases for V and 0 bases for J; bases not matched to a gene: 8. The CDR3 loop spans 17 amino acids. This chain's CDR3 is CASSFRLAEISYNEQFF. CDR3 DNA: TGTGCCAGCAGTTTTCGCCTAGCGGAAATCTCCTACAATGAGCAGTTCTTC.

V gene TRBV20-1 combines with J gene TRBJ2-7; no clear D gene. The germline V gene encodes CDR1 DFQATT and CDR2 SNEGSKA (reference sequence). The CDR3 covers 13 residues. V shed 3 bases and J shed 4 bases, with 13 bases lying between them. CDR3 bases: TGCAGTGCTAGCCTGCCTGTCAGGTACGAGCAGTACTTC. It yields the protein CSASLPVRYEQYF.

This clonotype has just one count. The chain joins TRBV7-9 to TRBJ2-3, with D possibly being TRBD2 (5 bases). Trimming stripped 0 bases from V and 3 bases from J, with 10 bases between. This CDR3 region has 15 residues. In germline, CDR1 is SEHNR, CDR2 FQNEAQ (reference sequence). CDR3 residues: CASSLAGERTDTQYF. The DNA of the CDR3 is TGTGCCAGCAGCTTAGCGGGAGAGAGGACAGATACGCAGTATTTT.

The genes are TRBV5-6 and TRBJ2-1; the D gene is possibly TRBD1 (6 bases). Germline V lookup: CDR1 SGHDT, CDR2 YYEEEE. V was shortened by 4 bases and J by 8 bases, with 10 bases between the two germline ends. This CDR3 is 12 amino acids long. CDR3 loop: CASSHRAYEQFF. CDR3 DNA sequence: TGTGCCAGCAGCCACAGGGCGTATGAGCAGTTCTTC.

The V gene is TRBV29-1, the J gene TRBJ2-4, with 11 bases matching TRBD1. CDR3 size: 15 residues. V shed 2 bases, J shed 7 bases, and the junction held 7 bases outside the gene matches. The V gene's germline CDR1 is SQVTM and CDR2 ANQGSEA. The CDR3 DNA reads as TGCAGCGTTGAATTTCGGACAGGGGGCGATAACATTCAGTACTTC. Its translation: CSVEFRTGGDNIQYF. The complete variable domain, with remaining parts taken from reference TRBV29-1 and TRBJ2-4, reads SAVISQKPSRDICQRGTSLTIQCQVDSQVTMMFWYRQQPGQSLTLIATANQGSEATYESGFVIDKFPISRPNLTFSTLTVSNMSPEDSSIYLCSVEFRTGGDNIQYFGAGTRLSVL.

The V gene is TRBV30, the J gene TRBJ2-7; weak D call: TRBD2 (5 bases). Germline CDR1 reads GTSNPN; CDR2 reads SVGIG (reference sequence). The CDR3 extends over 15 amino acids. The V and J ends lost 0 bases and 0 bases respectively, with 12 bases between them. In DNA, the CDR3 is TGTGCCTGGAGTGTAAAAAGAGGGAGCTCCTACGAGCAGTACTTC. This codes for CAWSVKRGSSYEQYF.

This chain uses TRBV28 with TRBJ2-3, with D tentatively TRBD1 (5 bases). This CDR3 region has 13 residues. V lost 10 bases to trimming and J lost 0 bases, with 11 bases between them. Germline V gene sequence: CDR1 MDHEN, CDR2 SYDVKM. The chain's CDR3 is CATLDKSTDTQYF. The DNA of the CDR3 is TGTGCCACCCTGGACAAAAGCACAGATACGCAGTATTTT.

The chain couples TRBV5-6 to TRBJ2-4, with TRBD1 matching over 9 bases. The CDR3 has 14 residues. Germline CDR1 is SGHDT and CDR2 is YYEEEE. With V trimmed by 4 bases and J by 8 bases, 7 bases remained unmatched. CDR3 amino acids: CASSSGQGFDIQYF. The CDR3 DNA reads TGTGCCAGCAGCAGCGGACAGGGGTTCGACATTCAGTACTTC. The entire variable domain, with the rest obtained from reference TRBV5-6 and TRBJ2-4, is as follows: DAGVTQSPTHLIKTRGQQVTLRCSPKSGHDTVSWYQQALGQGPQFIFQYYEEEERQRGNFPDRFSGHQFPNYSSELNVNALLLGDSALYLCASSSGQGFDIQYFGAGTRLSVL.

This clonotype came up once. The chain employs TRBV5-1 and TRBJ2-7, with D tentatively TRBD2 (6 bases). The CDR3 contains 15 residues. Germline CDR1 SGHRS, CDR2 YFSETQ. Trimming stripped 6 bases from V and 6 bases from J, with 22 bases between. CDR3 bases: TGCGCCAGCACCCCCTCCGGGAGCGAAACCTTCGAGCAGTACTTC. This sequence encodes CASTPSGSETFEQYF.

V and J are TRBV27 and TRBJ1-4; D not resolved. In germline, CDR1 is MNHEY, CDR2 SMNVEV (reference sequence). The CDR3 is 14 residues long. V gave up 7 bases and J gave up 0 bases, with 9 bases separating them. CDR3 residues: CASTPTSTNEKLFF. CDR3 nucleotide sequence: TGTGCCAGCACCCCGACTTCAACTAATGAAAAACTGTTTTTT.

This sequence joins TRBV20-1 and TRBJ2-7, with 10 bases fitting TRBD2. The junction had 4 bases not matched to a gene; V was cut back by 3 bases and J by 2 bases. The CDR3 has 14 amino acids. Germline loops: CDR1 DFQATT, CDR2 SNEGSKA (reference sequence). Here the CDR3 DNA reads TGCAGTGCTAGTGTAGCGGGAGGCCCCTACGAGCAGTACTTC. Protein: CSASVAGGPYEQYF.

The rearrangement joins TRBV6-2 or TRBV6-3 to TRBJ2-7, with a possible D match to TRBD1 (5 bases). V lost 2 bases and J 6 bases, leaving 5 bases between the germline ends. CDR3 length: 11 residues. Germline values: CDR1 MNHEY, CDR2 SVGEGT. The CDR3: CASSYGAEQYF. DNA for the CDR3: TGTGCCAGCAGTTACGGGGCCGAGCAGTACTTC.

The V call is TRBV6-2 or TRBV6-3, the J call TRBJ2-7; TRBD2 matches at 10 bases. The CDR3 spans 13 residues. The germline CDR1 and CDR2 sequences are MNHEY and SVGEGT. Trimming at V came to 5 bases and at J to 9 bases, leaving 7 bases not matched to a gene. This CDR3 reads CASSAGTSAVQYF. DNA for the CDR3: TGTGCCAGCAGTGCCGGGACTAGCGCAGTGCAGTACTTC.

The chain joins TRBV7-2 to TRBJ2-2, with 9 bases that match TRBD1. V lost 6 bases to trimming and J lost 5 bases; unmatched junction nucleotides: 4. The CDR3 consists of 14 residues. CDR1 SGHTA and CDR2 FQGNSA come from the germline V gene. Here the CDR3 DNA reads TGTGCCAGCAGGGGGACAGGGAAGACCGGGGAGCTGTTTTTT. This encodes CASRGTGKTGELFF.

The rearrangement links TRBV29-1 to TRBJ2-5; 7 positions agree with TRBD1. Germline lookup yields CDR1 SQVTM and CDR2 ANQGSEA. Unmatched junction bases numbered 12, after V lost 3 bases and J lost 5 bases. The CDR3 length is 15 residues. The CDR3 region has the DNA TGCAGCGTTGAGGACCTCAGACAGGGTAGGGAGACCCAGTACTTC. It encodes CSVEDLRQGRETQYF.

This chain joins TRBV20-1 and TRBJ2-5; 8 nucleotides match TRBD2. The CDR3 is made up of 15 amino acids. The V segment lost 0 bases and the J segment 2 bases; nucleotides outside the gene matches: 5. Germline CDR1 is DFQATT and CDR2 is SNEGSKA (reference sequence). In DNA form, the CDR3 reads TGCAGTGCTAGAGATCCCATAGCGGGGCAAGAGACCCAGTACTTC. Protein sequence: CSARDPIAGQETQYF.

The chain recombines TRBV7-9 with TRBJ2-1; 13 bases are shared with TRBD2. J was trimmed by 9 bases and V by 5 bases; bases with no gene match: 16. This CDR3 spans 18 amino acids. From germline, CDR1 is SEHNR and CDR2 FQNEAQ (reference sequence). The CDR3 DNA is TGTGCCAGCAGCACCTACACCGGGACTAGCGGGAAGGGAGGTGAGCAGTTCTTC. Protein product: CASSTYTGTSGKGGEQFF.

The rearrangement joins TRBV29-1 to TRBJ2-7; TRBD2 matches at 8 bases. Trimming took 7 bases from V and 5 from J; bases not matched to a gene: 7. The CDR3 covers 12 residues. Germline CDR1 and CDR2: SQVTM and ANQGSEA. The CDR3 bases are TGCAGCGCGGGGGGGGCTGATAACGAGCAGTACTTC. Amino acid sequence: CSAGGADNEQYF.

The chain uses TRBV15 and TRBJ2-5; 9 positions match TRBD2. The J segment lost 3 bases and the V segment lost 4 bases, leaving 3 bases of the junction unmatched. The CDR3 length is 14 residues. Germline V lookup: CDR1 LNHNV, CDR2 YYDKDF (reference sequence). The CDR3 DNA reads TGTGCCACCAGCACCGGCGGGAGGGAAGAGACCCAGTACTTC. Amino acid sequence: CATSTGGREETQYF. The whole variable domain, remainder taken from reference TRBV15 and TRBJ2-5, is DAMVIQNPRYQVTQFGKPVTLSCSQTLNHNVMYWYQQKSSQAPKLLFHYYDKDFNNEADTPDNFQSRRPNTSFCFLDIRSPGLGDTAMYLCATSTGGREETQYFGPGTRLLVL.

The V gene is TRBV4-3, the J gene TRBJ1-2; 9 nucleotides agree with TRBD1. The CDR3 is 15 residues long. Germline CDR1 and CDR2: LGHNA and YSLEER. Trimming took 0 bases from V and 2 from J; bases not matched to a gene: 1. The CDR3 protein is CASSQDGTGNYGYTF. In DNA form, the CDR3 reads TGCGCCAGCAGCCAAGATGGGACAGGGAACTATGGCTACACCTTC.

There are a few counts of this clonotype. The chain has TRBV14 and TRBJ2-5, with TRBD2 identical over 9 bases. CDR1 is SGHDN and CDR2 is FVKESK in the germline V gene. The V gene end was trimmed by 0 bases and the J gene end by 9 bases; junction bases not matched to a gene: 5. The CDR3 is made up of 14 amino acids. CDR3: CASSQDLQRGAQYF. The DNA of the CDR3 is TGTGCCAGCAGCCAAGATCTCCAGCGGGGGGCCCAGTACTTC.

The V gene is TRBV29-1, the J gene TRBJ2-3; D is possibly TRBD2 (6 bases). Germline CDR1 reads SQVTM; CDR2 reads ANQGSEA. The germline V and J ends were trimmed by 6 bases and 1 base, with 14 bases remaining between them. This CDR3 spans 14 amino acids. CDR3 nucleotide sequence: TGCAGCGTCCGGGTGGCGGGACGCACAGATACGCAGTATTTT. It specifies CSVRVAGRTDTQYF.

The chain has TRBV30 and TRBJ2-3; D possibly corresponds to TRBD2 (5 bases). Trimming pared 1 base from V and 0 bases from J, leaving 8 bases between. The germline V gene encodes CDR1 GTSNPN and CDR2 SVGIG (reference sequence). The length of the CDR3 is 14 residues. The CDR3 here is CAWSGWTSTDTQYF. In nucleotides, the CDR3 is TGTGCCTGGAGTGGCTGGACTAGCACAGATACGCAGTATTTT.

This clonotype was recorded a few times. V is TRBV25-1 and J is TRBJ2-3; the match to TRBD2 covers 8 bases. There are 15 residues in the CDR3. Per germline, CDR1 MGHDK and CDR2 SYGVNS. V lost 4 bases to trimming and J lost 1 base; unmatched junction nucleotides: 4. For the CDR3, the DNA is TGTGCCAGCAGTGGAGCGGGGGTCGGCACAGATACGCAGTATTTT. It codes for CASSGAGVGTDTQYF. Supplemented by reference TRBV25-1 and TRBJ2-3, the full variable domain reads EADIYQTPRYLVIGTGKKITLECSQTMGHDKMYWYQQDPGMELHLIHYSYGVNSTEKGDLSSESTVSRIRTEHFPLTLESARPSHTSQYLCASSGAGVGTDTQYFGPGTRLTVL.

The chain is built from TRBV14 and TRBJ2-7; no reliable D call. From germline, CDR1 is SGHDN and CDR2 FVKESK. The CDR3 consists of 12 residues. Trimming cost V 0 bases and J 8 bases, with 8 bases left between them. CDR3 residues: CASSQDPGQQYF. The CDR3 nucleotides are TGTGCCAGCAGCCAAGATCCTGGGCAGCAGTACTTC.

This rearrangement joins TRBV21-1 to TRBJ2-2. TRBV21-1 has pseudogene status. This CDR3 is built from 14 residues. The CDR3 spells CASSNRRCTGELFF. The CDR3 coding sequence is TGTGCCAGCAGCAATCGCAGGTGCACCGGGGAGCTGTTTTTT.

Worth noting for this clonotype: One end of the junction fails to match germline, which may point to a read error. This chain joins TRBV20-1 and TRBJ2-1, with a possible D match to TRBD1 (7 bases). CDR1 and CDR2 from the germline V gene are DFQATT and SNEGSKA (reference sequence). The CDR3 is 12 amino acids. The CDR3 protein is CSAVGGRQGKSF. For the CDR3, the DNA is TGCAGTGCAGTAGGGGGGAGACAGGGAAAATCCTTC.

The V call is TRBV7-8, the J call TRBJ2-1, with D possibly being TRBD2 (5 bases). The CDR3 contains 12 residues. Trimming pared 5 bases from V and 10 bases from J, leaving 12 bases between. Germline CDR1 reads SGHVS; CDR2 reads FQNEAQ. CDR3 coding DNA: TGTGCCAGCAGCCAGACACTAGGGGAGCAGTTCTTC. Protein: CASSQTLGEQFF.

The CDR3: CASSFGTGEHQPQHF. DNA of the CDR3: TGTGCCAGCAGCTTTGGGACAGGGGAACATCAGCCCCAGCATTTT. J is TRBJ1-5 and V is TRBV7-2, with 10 nucleotides matching TRBD1. J was trimmed by 5 bases and V by 3 bases; bases with no gene match: 4. This CDR3 comprises 15 residues. Germline V gives CDR1 SGHTA, CDR2 FQGNSA.

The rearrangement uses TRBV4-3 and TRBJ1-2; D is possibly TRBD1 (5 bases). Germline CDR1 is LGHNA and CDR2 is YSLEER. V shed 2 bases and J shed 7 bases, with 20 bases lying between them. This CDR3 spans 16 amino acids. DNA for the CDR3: TGCGCCAGCAGCCAACAATATGGGGGTTTCGAATTTGGCTACACCTTC. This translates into CASSQQYGGFEFGYTF.